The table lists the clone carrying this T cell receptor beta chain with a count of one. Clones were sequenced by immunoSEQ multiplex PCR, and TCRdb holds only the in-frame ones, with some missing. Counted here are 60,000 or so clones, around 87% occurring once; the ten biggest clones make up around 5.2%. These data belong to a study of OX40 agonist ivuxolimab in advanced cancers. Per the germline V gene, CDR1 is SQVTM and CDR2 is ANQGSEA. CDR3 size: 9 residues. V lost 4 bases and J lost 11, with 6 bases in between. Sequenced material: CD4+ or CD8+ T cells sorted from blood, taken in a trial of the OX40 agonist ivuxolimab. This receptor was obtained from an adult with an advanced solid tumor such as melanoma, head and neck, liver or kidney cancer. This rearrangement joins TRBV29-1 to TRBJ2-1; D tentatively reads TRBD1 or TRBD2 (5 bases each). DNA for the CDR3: TGCAGCGTTGGGGGACAGCAGTTCTTC. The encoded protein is CSVGGQQFF.